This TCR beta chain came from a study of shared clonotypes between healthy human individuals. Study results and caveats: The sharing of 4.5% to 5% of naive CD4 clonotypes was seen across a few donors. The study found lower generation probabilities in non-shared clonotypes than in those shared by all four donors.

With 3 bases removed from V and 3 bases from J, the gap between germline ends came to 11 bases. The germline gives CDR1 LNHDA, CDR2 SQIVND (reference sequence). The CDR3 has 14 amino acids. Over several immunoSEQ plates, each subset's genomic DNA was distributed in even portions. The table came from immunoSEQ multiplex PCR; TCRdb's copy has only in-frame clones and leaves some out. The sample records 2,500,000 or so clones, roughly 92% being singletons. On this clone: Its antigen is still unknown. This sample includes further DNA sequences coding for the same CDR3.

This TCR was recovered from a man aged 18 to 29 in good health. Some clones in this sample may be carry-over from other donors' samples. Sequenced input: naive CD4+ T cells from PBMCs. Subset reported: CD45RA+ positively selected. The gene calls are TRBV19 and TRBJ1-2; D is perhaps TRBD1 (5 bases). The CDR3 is CASSIIRADYGYTF. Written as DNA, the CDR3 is TGTGCCAGTAGTATCATCAGGGCCGACTATGGCTACACCTTC.